This TCR beta chain was sequenced for a study of spatial heterogeneity in lung cancer. With 3 bases clipped from V and 6 bases from J, the junction kept 4 bases outside the gene matches. Germline CDR1 DFQATT, CDR2 SNEGSKA (reference sequence). The CDR3 runs 13 residues. MiXCR was run by TCRdb on the 5' RACE reads, yielding one entry per CDR3 protein. In the table there are 90,000 to 95,000 distinct CDR3 sequences, less than 15% of which are singletons. Time point indicated: sample taken at primary tumor resection. Extraction of whole RNA from tumor, nontumor lung or frozen PBMC preceded unsorted sequencing.

The specimen was PBMCs, collected at surgery. This receptor was taken from a male donor with early-stage non-small cell lung cancer. The chain links TRBV20-1 to TRBJ2-2; 7 positions agree with TRBD2. The CDR3 DNA reads TGCAGTGCTAGGCCAGGGAGGGCCGGGGAGCTGTTTTTT. Translated: CSARPGRAGELFF.